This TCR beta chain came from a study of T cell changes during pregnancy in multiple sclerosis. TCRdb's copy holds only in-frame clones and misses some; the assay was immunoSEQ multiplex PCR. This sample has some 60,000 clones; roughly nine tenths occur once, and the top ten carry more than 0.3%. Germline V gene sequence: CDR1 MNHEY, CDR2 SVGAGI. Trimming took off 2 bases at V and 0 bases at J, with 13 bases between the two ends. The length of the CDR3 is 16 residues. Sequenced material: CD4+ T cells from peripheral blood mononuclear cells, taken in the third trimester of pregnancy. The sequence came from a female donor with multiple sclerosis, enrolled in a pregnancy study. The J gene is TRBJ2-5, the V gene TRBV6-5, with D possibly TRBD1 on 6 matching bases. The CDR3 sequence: CASSYGTGSYQETQYF. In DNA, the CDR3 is TGTGCCAGCAGTTACGGCACAGGGAGCTACCAAGAGACCCAGTACTTC.